Each of the 3 T cell receptor beta chains below was sequenced from the same sample in a study of cytomegalovirus exposure and HLA in healthy donors. A multiplex PCR was run with 60 Vbeta primers and 13 Jbeta primers. Sequencing used immunoSEQ multiplex PCR; TCRdb keeps in-frame clones, though not all of them. The sample records tens of thousands of clones, nearly 80% being singletons. The sample taken for sequencing was PBMCs. The receptors were gathered from a woman in her forties in good health and CMV-seropositive.

This clone occurred a few times. At one of its ends the junction is not consistent with the germline gene, which may arise from a read error. J is TRBJ1-5 and V is TRBV7-9; D is unclear. Germline CDR1 is SEHNR and CDR2 is FQNEAQ (reference sequence). The CDR3 loop spans 12 amino acids. Here the CDR3 reads CSSSSRETEKHF. The CDR3 DNA reads TGTTCCAGCAGCTCCCGAGAGACTGAGAAGCATTTT.

J is TRBJ2-2 and V is TRBV7-9, with D perhaps matching TRBD2 (6 bases). Germline values: CDR1 SEHNR, CDR2 FQNEAQ (reference sequence). The germline V and J ends were trimmed by 5 bases and 7 bases, with 11 bases remaining between them. There are 13 residues in the CDR3. CDR3 nucleotides: TGTGCCAGCAGCCCCGGGAGAATCGGGGAGCTGTTTTTT. Its protein product is CASSPGRIGELFF.

The V and J genes are TRBV19 and TRBJ1-2; D not resolved. Trimming took 3 bases from V and 5 from J, leaving 10 bases between them. The length of the CDR3 is 13 residues. The germline CDR1 and CDR2 sequences are LNHDA and SQIVND (reference sequence). As DNA, the CDR3 is TGTGCCAGTAGTATGTCAGACAATTATGGCTACACCTTC. Translation gives CASSMSDNYGYTF.